This entry is about one T cell receptor (beta chain). Its antigen is as yet unknown. The data were obtained in a study of cytomegalovirus exposure and HLA in healthy donors. Study-wide points: Confirmation in vitro established that a few CMV-associated chains were specific for CMV antigens.

This CDR3 region has 18 residues. CDR1 is SNHLY, CDR2 FYNNEI, per germline. Trimming cost V 7 bases and J 2 bases; bases outside gene matches: 13. The PCR used 60 Vbeta and 13 Jbeta primers. Only in-frame clones appear in the TCRdb table, and some are missing; sequencing was by immunoSEQ multiplex PCR. The sample yields around 150,000 clones, roughly 80% seen once. The source material was PBMCs. The V and J genes are TRBV2 and TRBJ1-5; 11 positions agree with TRBD1. This TCR was recovered from a girl aged 2-15 years in good health and CMV-seropositive. The CDR3 coding sequence is TGTGCCAGCAATTGGGACAGGGGGAGGCTCAAGGGCAATCAGCCCCAGCATTTT. This codes for CASNWDRGRLKGNQPQHF.